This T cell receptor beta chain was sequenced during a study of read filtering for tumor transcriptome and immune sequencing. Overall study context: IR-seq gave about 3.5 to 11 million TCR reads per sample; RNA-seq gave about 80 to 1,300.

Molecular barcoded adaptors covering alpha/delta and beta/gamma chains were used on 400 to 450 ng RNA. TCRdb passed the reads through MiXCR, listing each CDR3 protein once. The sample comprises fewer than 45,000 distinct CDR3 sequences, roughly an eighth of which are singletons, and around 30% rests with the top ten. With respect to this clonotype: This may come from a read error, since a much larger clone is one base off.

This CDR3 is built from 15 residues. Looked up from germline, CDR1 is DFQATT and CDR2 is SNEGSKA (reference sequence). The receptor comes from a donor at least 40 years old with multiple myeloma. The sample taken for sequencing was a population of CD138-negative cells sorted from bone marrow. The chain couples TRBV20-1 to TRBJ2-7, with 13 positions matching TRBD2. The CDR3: CSAETSGRYFYAQYF. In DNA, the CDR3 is TGCAGTGCCGAGACTAGCGGGAGGTACTTCTACGCGCAGTACTTC.